This TCR beta chain was observed in a study of T-cell memory formation after mild COVID-19. This clonotype was detected only a few times. A single record per CDR3 protein comes from TCRdb applying MiXCR to the 5' RACE reads. The table records 250,000 to 400,000 distinct CDR3 sequences, roughly an eighth of them present only once. The germline CDR1 and CDR2 sequences are DFQATT and SNEGSKA (reference sequence). This CDR3 spans 14 amino acids. Trimming took 0 bases from V and 5 from J, leaving 10 bases between them. The rearrangement links TRBV20-1 to TRBJ2-2; D is ambiguous. The clonotype was recovered from a man aged 18 to 30 who had mild COVID-19 (a few samples of this study predate the infection). Cell type and time point are not known. Material: PBMCs or a T cell subset sorted from them (not recorded which). In DNA, the CDR3 is TGCAGTGCTAGAGATCTGGAACCGACCGGGGAGCTGTTTTTT. Protein sequence: CSARDLEPTGELFF.